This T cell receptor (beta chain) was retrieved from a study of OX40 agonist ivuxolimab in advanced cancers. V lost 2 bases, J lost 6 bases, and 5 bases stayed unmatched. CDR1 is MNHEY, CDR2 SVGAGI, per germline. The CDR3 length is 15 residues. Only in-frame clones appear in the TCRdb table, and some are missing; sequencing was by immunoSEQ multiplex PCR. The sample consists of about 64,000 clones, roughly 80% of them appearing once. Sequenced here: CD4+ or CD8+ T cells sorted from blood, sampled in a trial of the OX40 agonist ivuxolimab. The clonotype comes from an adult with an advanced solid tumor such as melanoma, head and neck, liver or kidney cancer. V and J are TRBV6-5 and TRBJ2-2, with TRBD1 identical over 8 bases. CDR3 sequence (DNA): TGTGCCAGCAGTTACGAGGACAGGGCGCCCGGGGAGCTGTTTTTT. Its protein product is CASSYEDRAPGELFF.